The 4 T cell receptor beta chains reported below all come from one sample, sequenced in a study of post-analysis software for immune sequencing data. General study findings and limits: TRBV segments more frequent in patients than in controls numbered about 5 and included TRBV5-6, TRBV5-1 and TRBV20-1.

Unique molecular identifiers were carried by the TCR beta cDNA libraries. MiXCR, applied by TCRdb to the PCR reads, yields one record per CDR3 protein. The sample includes 350,000 to 500,000 distinct CDR3 sequences, about 40% seen only once; the top ten take around 8%. The antigens of these receptors remain unknown. Sequenced input: blood. The receptor source for this set is a girl aged 2 to 10 with multiple sclerosis.

CDR3 protein: CSASPLEEQYF. DNA for the CDR3: TGCAGTGCTAGCCCCCTCGAAGAGCAGTACTTC. V and J are TRBV20-1 and TRBJ2-5; D gene ambiguous. Germline lookup yields CDR1 DFQATT and CDR2 SNEGSKA (reference sequence). This CDR3 spans 11 amino acids. Trimming stripped 3 bases from V and 11 bases from J, with 13 bases between.

The chain recombines TRBV6-6 with TRBJ2-3; no clear D gene. Germline V gene sequence: CDR1 MNHNY, CDR2 SVGAGI (reference sequence). V lost 3 bases and J lost 3, with 13 bases in between. CDR3 length: 15 amino acids. The CDR3 nucleotides read TGTGCCAGCAGTTATAGAGACGAGATTACAGATACGCAGTATTTT. Translated, it gives CASSYRDEITDTQYF.

This clonotype was picked up a small number of times. The chain links TRBV12-3 or TRBV12-4 to TRBJ1-1, with D possibly matching TRBD1 (6 bases). V lost 5 bases and J lost 4, with 14 bases in between. CDR3 length: 14 amino acids. CDR3 amino acids: CASSEQGGSTEAFF. In DNA form, the CDR3 reads TGTGCCAGCAGTGAACAGGGAGGGAGCACTGAAGCTTTCTTT.

The gene calls are TRBV27 and TRBJ1-2; possibly TRBD1 for D (6 bases). This CDR3 comprises 14 residues. V was pared by 5 bases and J by 5 bases, with 15 bases between. Germline V gene data show CDR1 as MNHEY and CDR2 as SMNVEV (reference sequence). The CDR3 region is CASSLHEGGYGYTF. The CDR3 DNA follows: TGTGCCAGCAGTCTCCACGAGGGGGGGTATGGCTACACCTTC.